Below, one T cell receptor (beta chain) is given with its context. Its antigen is undetermined. Caucasian adults living in Nashville, Tennessee, provided all samples. V was pared by 1 base and J by 2 bases, with 4 bases between. Germline assignment: CDR1 SGHVS and CDR2 FNYEAQ. The CDR3 runs to 13 residues. The data originate from a study of shared clonotypes between healthy human individuals. Whole-study context: The donors, a couple of women and three men, were aged 18 to 49.

At deep level, the assay was performed. Sequencing used immunoSEQ multiplex PCR; TCRdb keeps in-frame clones, though not all of them. Among roughly 200,000 clones, around 63% were seen once, and the ten largest hold roughly 10%. General study results and limits: With a few donors compared, around 5% of naive CD4 clonotypes were shared.

The V gene is TRBV7-6, the J gene TRBJ2-3; no firm D call. This receptor was obtained from a man between 25 and 39 years old in good health. The sample taken for sequencing was memory CD4+ T cells sorted from blood. Subset of the sample: CD45RA-negative fraction. CDR3 residues: CASSLGDTDTQYF. The CDR3 DNA sequence: TGTGCCAGCAGCTTAGGGGACACAGATACGCAGTATTTT. Full variable domain (rest looked up from reference TRBV7-6 and TRBJ2-3): GAGVSQSPRYKVTKRGQDVALRCDPISGHVSLYWYRQALGQGPEFLTYFNYEAQQDKSGLPNDRFSAERPEGSISTLTIQRTEQRDSAMYRCASSLGDTDTQYFGPGTRLTVL.